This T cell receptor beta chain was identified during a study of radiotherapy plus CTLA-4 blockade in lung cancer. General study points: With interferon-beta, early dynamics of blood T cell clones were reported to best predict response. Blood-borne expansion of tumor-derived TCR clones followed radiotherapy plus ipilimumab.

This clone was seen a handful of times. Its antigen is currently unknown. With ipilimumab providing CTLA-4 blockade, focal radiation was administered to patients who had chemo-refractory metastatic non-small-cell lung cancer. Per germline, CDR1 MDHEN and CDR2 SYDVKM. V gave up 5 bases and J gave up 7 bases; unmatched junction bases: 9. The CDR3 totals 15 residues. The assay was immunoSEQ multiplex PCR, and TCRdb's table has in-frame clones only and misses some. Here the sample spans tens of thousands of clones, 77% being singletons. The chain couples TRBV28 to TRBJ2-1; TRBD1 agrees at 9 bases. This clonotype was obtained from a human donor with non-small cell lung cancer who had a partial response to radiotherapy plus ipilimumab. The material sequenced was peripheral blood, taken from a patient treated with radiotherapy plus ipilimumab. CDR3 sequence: CASSPPGQGWNEQFF. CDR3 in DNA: TGTGCCAGCAGTCCCCCGGGACAGGGTTGGAATGAGCAGTTCTTC. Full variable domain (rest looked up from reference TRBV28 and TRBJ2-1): DVKVTQSSRYLVKRTGEKVFLECVQDMDHENMFWYRQDPGLGLRLIYFSYDVKMKEKGDIPEGYSVSREKKERFSLILESASTNQTSMYLCASSPPGQGWNEQFFGPGTRLTVL.